Listed below are T cell receptor beta chains from one sample, sequenced in a study of T cell changes during pregnancy in multiple sclerosis. Repertoires were generated with immunoSEQ multiplex PCR, while TCRdb's copy carries only in-frame clones and drops some. The sample includes tens of thousands of clones, 93% of them seen just once. Sample: peripheral blood, taken in the second trimester of pregnancy. These receptors came from a female donor with multiple sclerosis, enrolled in a pregnancy study. Each CDR3 is given with its conserved first and last residue. A D gene is named only where the DNA matches it firmly. A clone size is listed for some rows: how often the clone was seen (once, few, many), or a class if it is expanded.

V,D,J,size,CDR3,DNA
TRBV9,TRBD1,TRBJ1-1,few,CASSAVDRGPEAFF,TGTGCCAGCAGCGCCGTGGACAGGGGGCCTGAAGCTTTCTTT
TRBV7-2,-,TRBJ1-1,-,CASSLDSPTDRNTEAFF,TGTGCCAGCAGCTTAGATTCTCCGACAGACCGTAACACTGAAGCTTTCTTT
TRBV5-6,-,TRBJ1-2,-,CASSLDISNYGYTF,TGTGCCAGCAGCTTGGACATTTCTAACTATGGCTACACCTTC
TRBV29-1,TRBD2,TRBJ2-2,-,CSAGGWDTGELFF,TGCAGTGCCGGGGGGTGGGACACCGGGGAGCTGTTTTTT
TRBV30,-,TRBJ1-6,few,CAWSGRQASSPLHF,TGTGCCTGGAGCGGAAGACAGGCGTCATCACCCCTCCACTTT
TRBV7-6,-,TRBJ2-7,-,CASSLGGGYEQYF,TGTGCCAGCAGCTTAGGAGGGGGCTACGAGCAGTACTTC
TRBV9,TRBD2,TRBJ2-3,-,CASSGGGVDTQYF,TGTGCCAGCAGCGGCGGGGGAGTAGATACGCAGTATTTT
TRBV10-1,TRBD1,TRBJ2-1,-,CASSGGFGDSTNYNEQFF,TGCGCCAGCAGTGGAGGGTTTGGGGACAGCACAAACTACAATGAGCAGTTCTTC
TRBV27,TRBD2,TRBJ2-5,-,CASSLGGGASETQYF,TGTGCCAGCAGTTTAGGCGGGGGGGCATCAGAGACCCAGTACTTC
TRBV6-5,-,TRBJ1-6,-,CASSSQTDRYNSPLHF,TGTGCCAGCAGTTCCCAAACGGACAGATATAATTCACCCCTCCACTTT
TRBV6-5,-,TRBJ2-7,-,CASGGYEQYF,TGTGCCAGCGGAGGCTACGAGCAGTACTTC
TRBV30,TRBD1,TRBJ2-1,-,CAVDRGHEQFF,TGTGCCGTAGACAGGGGGCATGAGCAGTTCTTC
TRBV6-4,TRBD1,TRBJ2-5,-,CASSEGQGGQETQYF,TGTGCCAGCAGTGAGGGACAGGGTGGACAAGAGACCCAGTACTTC
TRBV4-1,-,TRBJ1-2,-,CASSQDQGPPSNYGYTF,TGCGCCAGCAGCCAAGACCAGGGCCCTCCTTCTAACTATGGCTACACCTTC
TRBV7-3,-,TRBJ2-2,-,CASSLSSSGLVGTGELFF,TGTGCCAGCAGCCTCTCGAGCTCAGGACTGGTGGGCACCGGGGAGCTGTTTTTT
TRBV7-8,TRBD1,TRBJ1-4,-,CATRGQGPEKLFF,TGTGCCACCAGGGGACAGGGGCCCGAAAAACTGTTTTTT
TRBV2,TRBD2,TRBJ2-7,-,CASAGVSGGAGEQYF,TGTGCCAGCGCCGGGGTTAGCGGGGGGGCCGGCGAGCAGTACTTC
TRBV19,TRBD2,TRBJ2-1,-,CASGSGGSSYNEQFF,TGTGCCAGCGGGAGCGGGGGGAGCTCCTACAATGAGCAGTTCTTC
TRBV2,-,TRBJ2-7,-,CASSDGVTYEQYF,TGTGCCAGCAGTGACGGGGTAACGTACGAGCAGTACTTC
TRBV4-1,TRBD2,TRBJ2-1,-,CASSPGGGAVPGGSYNEQFF,TGCGCCAGCAGCCCGGGGGGGGGCGCGGTCCCGGGCGGGTCCTACAATGAGCAGTTCTTC
TRBV27,TRBD2,TRBJ2-1,-,CASSWRLAGGHNEQFF,TGTGCCAGCAGTTGGCGACTAGCGGGGGGCCACAATGAGCAGTTCTTC
TRBV4-2,-,TRBJ1-2,-,CASSQADGYTF,TGTGCCAGCAGCCAGGCGGATGGCTACACCTTC
TRBV28,TRBD1,TRBJ1-2,few,CASIPGQGVNYGYTF,TGTGCCAGCATCCCGGGACAGGGGGTTAACTATGGCTACACCTTC
TRBV9,TRBD1,TRBJ2-1,-,CASSGRQGRGNEQFF,TGTGCCAGCAGCGGCCGACAGGGCAGGGGTAATGAGCAGTTCTTC
TRBV5-6,TRBD1,TRBJ2-7,-,CASSPDRGLYEQYF,TGTGCCAGCAGCCCGGACAGGGGGTTATACGAGCAGTACTTC
TRBV5-1,TRBD1,TRBJ1-6,-,CASSLFRTGGISPLHF,TGCGCCAGCAGCTTGTTCCGGACAGGGGGAATCTCACCCCTCCACTTT
TRBV6-5,-,TRBJ2-7,-,CASSYGYKGYEQYF,TGTGCCAGCAGTTACGGGTATAAGGGGTACGAGCAGTACTTC